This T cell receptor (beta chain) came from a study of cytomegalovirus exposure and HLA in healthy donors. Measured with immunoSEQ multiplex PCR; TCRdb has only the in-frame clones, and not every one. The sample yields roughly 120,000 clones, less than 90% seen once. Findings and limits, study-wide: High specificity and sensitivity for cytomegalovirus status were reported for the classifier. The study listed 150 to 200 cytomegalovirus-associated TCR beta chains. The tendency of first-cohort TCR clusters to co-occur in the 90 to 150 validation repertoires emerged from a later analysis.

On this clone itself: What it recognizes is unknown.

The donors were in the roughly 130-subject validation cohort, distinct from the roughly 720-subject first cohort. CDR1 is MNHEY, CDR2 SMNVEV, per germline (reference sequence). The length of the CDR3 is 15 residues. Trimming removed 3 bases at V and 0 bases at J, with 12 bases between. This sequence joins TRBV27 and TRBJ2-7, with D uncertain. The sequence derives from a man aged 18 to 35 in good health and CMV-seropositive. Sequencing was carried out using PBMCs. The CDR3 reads CASSFIGELSYEQYF. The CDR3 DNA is TGTGCCAGCAGTTTTATAGGAGAACTCTCCTACGAGCAGTACTTC.